This entry features one TCR beta chain sequence. This entry is derived from a study of blood T cell repertoires in COVID-19. Sequencing was performed with immunoSEQ multiplex PCR; in TCRdb, only in-frame clones are kept and a portion is missing. The sample yields roughly 180,000 clones, less than 90% seen once. Germline V gene data show CDR1 as WNHNN and CDR2 as SYGVQD (reference sequence). This CDR3 has 13 residues. The V end lost 0 bases, the J end lost 7 bases, and 6 bases lay between the germline ends. Material: peripheral blood. V usage is TRBV10-1 and J usage is TRBJ1-4, with D uncertain. The clonotype comes from a man in his 70s with active or convalescent COVID-19. The chain's CDR3 is CASSESPSEKLFF. CDR3 bases: TGCGCCAGCAGTGAGTCCCCATCTGAAAAACTGTTTTTT.